This TCR beta chain was sequenced in a study of low-dose radiotherapy and immunotherapy resistance in tumors. This clonotype has only a few counts. The length of the CDR3 is 18 residues. Trimming removed 7 bases from V and 7 bases from J; junction bases left unmatched: 18. CDR1 is MNHNS and CDR2 is SASEGT in the germline V gene. Documented time point: after trial treatment. Noted treatment: LDRT plus nivolumab, ipilimumab, low-dose cyclophosphamide and aspirin (RACIN trial). First-strand cDNA relied on TRAV- and TRBV-specific primers spanning alpha and beta chains. TCR amplification ran 20 PCR cycles using constant-region and V-primer adapter primers. Each CDR3 protein gets one entry after TCRdb re-called the reads with MiXCR. The repertoire includes about 97,000 distinct CDR3 sequences, about a fifth of them detected once, and about 4% sits in the top ten.

The sequencing used PBMCs, collected after low-dose radiotherapy plus immunotherapy. The receptor was isolated from a male donor with prostate cancer. The rearrangement links TRBV6-1 to TRBJ1-5; 11 bases are shared with TRBD1. The CDR3, as DNA: TGTGCCAGCAATCCAAGGCAGGGACAGGGGGGCATTCGGCAGCCCCAGCATTTT. It yields the protein CASNPRQGQGGIRQPQHF.